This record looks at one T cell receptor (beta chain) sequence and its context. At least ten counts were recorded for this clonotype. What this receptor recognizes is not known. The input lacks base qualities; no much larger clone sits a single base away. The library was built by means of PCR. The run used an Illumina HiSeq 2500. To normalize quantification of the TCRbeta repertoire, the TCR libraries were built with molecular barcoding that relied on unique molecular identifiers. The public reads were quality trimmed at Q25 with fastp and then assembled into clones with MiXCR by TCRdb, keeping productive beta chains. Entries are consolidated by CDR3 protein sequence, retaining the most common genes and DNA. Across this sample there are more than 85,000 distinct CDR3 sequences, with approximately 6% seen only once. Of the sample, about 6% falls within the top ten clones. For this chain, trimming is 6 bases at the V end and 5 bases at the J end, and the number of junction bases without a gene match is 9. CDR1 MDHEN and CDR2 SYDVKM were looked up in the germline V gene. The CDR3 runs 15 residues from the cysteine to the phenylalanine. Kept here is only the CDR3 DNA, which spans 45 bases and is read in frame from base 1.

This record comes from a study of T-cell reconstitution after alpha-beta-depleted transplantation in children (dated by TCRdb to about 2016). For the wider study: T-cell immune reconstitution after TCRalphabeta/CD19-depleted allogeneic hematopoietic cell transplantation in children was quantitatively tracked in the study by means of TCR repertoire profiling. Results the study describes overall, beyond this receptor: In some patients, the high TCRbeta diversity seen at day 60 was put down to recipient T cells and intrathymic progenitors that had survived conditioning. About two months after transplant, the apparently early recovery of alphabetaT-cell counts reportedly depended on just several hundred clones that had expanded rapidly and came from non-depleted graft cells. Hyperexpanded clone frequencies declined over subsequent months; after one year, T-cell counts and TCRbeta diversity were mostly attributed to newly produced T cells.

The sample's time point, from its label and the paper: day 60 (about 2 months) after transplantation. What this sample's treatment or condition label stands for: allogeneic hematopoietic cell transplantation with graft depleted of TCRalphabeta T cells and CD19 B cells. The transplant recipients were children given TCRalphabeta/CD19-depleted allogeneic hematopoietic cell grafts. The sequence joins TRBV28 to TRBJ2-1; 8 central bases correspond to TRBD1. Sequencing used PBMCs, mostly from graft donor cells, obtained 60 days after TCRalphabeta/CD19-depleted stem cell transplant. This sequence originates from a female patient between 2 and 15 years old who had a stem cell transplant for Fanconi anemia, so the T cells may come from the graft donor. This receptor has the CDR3 CASSPDRGRDNEQFF. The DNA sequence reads TGTGCCAGCAGCCCCGACAGGGGACGGGACAATGAGCAGTTCTTC.